Shown below are 14 T cell receptor beta chains from a single sample sequenced in a study of cytomegalovirus exposure and HLA in healthy donors. The PCR had 60 Vbeta and 13 Jbeta primers. TCRdb's table, derived via immunoSEQ multiplex PCR, lists solely in-frame clones and lacks some. The sample consists of around 130,000 clones, approximately 80% of them appearing once. The sample consisted of PBMCs. These receptors all come from a young man in good health and CMV-seropositive.

Comments on this clone: Sequence at one end of the junction differs from germline and may be a read error. The V and J genes are TRBV7-3 and TRBJ2-1; the match to TRBD2 covers 11 bases. The germline V gene encodes CDR1 SGHTA and CDR2 FQGTGA. The CDR3 is 17 residues long. The CDR3 bases are TGTGCCAGCAGCCTAACTAGCGGGAGTCCCTCCTACAATGAGCAGTTCTTC. It is translated as CASSLTSGSPSYNEQFF. Looking up the rest from reference TRBV7-3 and TRBJ2-1 gives the full variable domain: GAGVSQTPSNKVTEKGKYVELRCDPISGHTALYWYRQSLGQGPEFLIYFQGTGAADDSGLPNDRFFAVRPEGSVSTLKIQRTERGDSAVYLCASSLTSGSPSYNEQFFGPGTRLTVL.

This clone was counted a few times. The J gene is TRBJ1-1, the V gene TRBV7-2; 7 positions match TRBD1. Germline CDR1 SGHTA, CDR2 FQGNSA. V dropped 7 bases and J dropped 1; count of bases not matched to a gene: 6. The CDR3 runs 14 residues. The CDR3 is CASTAGQRNTEAFF. The CDR3 bases are TGTGCCAGCACCGCGGGACAGCGGAACACTGAAGCTTTCTTT. Full variable domain (outside the CDR3, taken from reference TRBV7-2 and TRBJ1-1): GAGVSQSPSNKVTEKGKDVELRCDPISGHTALYWYRQSLGQGLEFLIYFQGNSAPDKSGLPSDRFSAERTGGSVSTLTIQRTQQEDSAVYLCASTAGQRNTEAFFGQGTRLTVV.

V gene TRBV7-6 combines with J gene TRBJ1-4; the D is unclear. Trimming took 4 bases from V and 5 from J, leaving 5 bases between them. In germline, CDR1 is SGHVS, CDR2 FNYEAQ. The CDR3 has 12 amino acids. In DNA, the CDR3 is TGTGCCAGCAGCTCCCGGAATGAAAAACTGTTTTTT. This translates into CASSSRNEKLFF.

The chain carries TRBV2 and TRBJ1-1, with D possibly TRBD1 on 5 matching bases. Trimming took 11 bases from V and 1 from J, leaving 14 bases between them. This CDR3 is built from 13 residues. CDR1 SNHLY and CDR2 FYNNEI come from the germline V gene. CDR3 protein: CASLGGANTEAFF. The CDR3 DNA reads TGTGCCTCCCTAGGAGGGGCGAACACTGAAGCTTTCTTT.

This chain links TRBV19 with TRBJ1-2; 7 bases align to TRBD1. This CDR3 contains 14 residues. Germline loops: CDR1 LNHDA, CDR2 SQIVND (reference sequence). Unmatched junction bases numbered 9, after V lost 7 bases and J lost 4 bases. The chain's CDR3 is CASNIDRDSYGYTF. CDR3 nucleotides: TGTGCCAGTAACATTGACAGGGATTCCTATGGCTACACCTTC.

Notes on this clone: A junction boundary mismatches the germline segment, possibly from a read error. The same CDR3 is also encoded by other DNA sequences in this sample. The chain is built from TRBV19 and TRBJ2-4; 11 bases agree with TRBD2. The CDR3 is 18 amino acids. CDR1 and CDR2 (germline): LNHDA, SQIVND (reference sequence). DNA for the CDR3: TGTGCCAGTAGTCTCCGGTTCTTGTCCCTAGCGGGGGGAAACATTCAGTATTTC. This translates into CASSLRFLSLAGGNIQYF.

This chain joins TRBV7-7 and TRBJ1-1, with a possible D match to TRBD1 (6 bases). The germline V gene has CDR1 SSHAT and CDR2 FNYEAQ (reference sequence). The CDR3 sequence is 16 residues long. The CDR3 coding sequence is TGTGAGGACAGTAAGGGACCCTTAAGTCTGAACACTGAAGCTTTCTTT. Translated, it gives CEDSKGPLSLNTEAFF.

This clone was counted between two and nine times. The chain carries TRBV5-1 and TRBJ2-7, with 7 bases matching TRBD1. V shed 0 bases and J 3 bases; nucleotides not matched to a gene: 3. The CDR3 loop spans 14 amino acids. The germline CDR1 and CDR2 sequences are SGHRS and YFSETQ. The CDR3 region is CASSLGQGFYEQYF. Here the CDR3 DNA reads TGCGCCAGCAGCTTGGGACAGGGATTCTACGAGCAGTACTTC.

The chain has TRBV27 and TRBJ1-2; D remains unclear. The CDR3 loop spans 14 amino acids. V lost 2 bases to trimming and J lost 1 base, with 8 bases between them. The germline V gene has CDR1 MNHEY and CDR2 SMNVEV (reference sequence). The CDR3 is CASSLREGNYGYTF. The CDR3 nucleotides read TGTGCCAGCAGTTTAAGGGAGGGTAACTATGGCTACACCTTC.

Only one count was recorded for this clone. CDR3 residues: CASTDIQETQYF. The CDR3 nucleotides are TGTGCCAGCACGGACATCCAAGAGACCCAGTACTTC. The genes are TRBV6-5 and TRBJ2-5; perhaps TRBD1 as D (5 bases). Germline V gene lookup returns CDR1 MNHEY and CDR2 SVGAGI. The V gene lost 7 bases and the J gene lost 1 base, with 7 bases spanning the gap. This CDR3 comprises 12 residues.

The chain uses TRBV7-3 and TRBJ2-1; 14 bases line up with TRBD2. Germline CDR1 is SGHTA and CDR2 is FQGTGA. The CDR3 loop spans 18 amino acids. V dropped 5 bases and J dropped 6; count of bases not matched to a gene: 12. CDR3 loop: CASSPRRLAGGEANEQFF. As DNA, the CDR3 is TGTGCCAGCAGCCCCCGCCGACTAGCGGGAGGGGAAGCCAATGAGCAGTTCTTC.

The CDR3 loop is CASSPYVGGPYNEQFF. DNA for the CDR3: TGTGCCAGCAGCCCATATGTGGGAGGGCCCTACAATGAGCAGTTCTTC. The chain uses TRBV27 and TRBJ2-1; 7 positions agree with TRBD2. V was pared by 6 bases and J by 2 bases, with 10 bases of the junction left unmatched. This CDR3 has 16 amino acids. Germline values: CDR1 MNHEY, CDR2 SMNVEV (reference sequence).

The chain uses TRBV5-4 and TRBJ2-7; TRBD1 is a possible D gene (5 bases). CDR3 size: 13 residues. V gave up 3 bases and J gave up 0 bases, with 7 bases separating them. Germline CDR1 and CDR2: SGHNT and YYREEE (reference sequence). This CDR3 is CASSSDTSYEQYF. The CDR3 coding sequence is TGTGCCAGCAGCTCGGACACCTCCTACGAGCAGTACTTC.

The chain joins TRBV4-2 to TRBJ1-3; D perhaps matches TRBD1 (5 bases). V lost 4 bases and J 8 bases, leaving 15 bases between the germline ends. The CDR3 is 14 amino acids. CDR1 is LGHNA and CDR2 is YNFKEQ in the germline V gene. CDR3 nucleotide sequence: TGTGCCAGCAGCCCGGCTACCTCGGGGGACACCATATATTTT. Residues: CASSPATSGDTIYF.